A single sample is the source of the 23 T cell receptor beta chains below, sequenced in a study of blood T cell repertoires in COVID-19. TCRdb's copy holds only in-frame clones and misses some; the assay was immunoSEQ multiplex PCR. Of about 230,000 clones listed, around 78% are singletons. Material for sequencing was peripheral blood. These receptor sequences come from a woman in her sixties or seventies with active or convalescent COVID-19.

The rearrangement uses TRBV19 and TRBJ1-6, with 10 bases identical to TRBD1. Per germline, CDR1 LNHDA and CDR2 SQIVND (reference sequence). Trimming cost V 6 bases and J 11 bases; bases outside gene matches: 1. CDR3 length: 12 residues. CDR3: CASRGQGAPLHF. As DNA, the CDR3 is TGTGCCAGTAGAGGACAGGGGGCACCCCTCCACTTT.

Comment on this clone: At the DNA level, this CDR3 is encoded by other sequences in the same sample as well. This chain joins TRBV2 and TRBJ2-7; TRBD1 aligns across 8 bases. The germline V gene has CDR1 SNHLY and CDR2 FYNNEI. V lost 6 bases to trimming and J lost 4 bases; unmatched junction nucleotides: 2. This CDR3 has 12 residues. This CDR3 is CASSGQGYEQYF. DNA of the CDR3: TGTGCCAGCAGCGGACAGGGTTACGAGCAGTACTTC.

At least ten counts were recorded for this clone. V is TRBV5-1 and J is TRBJ2-4; 8 positions agree with TRBD2. The CDR3 is 18 residues long. The germline CDR1 and CDR2 sequences are SGHRS and YFSETQ. Trimming at V came to 5 bases and at J to 0 bases, leaving 13 bases not matched to a gene. This CDR3 is CASSSGTRLPGAKNIQYF. DNA for the CDR3: TGCGCCAGCAGTTCCGGGACTAGACTCCCTGGAGCCAAAAACATTCAGTACTTC.

The CDR3 nucleotides read TGTGCCAGCAGTCGACAGGGGCGAAGGGAGCAGTACTTC. It codes for CASSRQGRREQYF. This chain links TRBV6-5 with TRBJ2-7, with TRBD1 matching over 8 bases. Germline assignment: CDR1 MNHEY and CDR2 SVGAGI. There are 13 residues in the CDR3. J lost 7 bases, V lost 5 bases, and 7 bases had no gene match.

The chain has TRBV28 and TRBJ2-5, with D perhaps matching TRBD2 (6 bases). From germline, CDR1 is MDHEN and CDR2 SYDVKM. The V end lost 2 bases, the J end lost 0 bases, and 19 bases lay between the germline ends. The CDR3 runs to 18 residues. CDR3 amino acids: CASSLPAWGEENQETQYF. Here the CDR3 DNA reads TGTGCCAGCAGTTTACCCGCTTGGGGGGAAGAGAACCAAGAGACCCAGTACTTC. Looking up the rest from reference TRBV28 and TRBJ2-5 gives the full variable domain: DVKVTQSSRYLVKRTGEKVFLECVQDMDHENMFWYRQDPGLGLRLIYFSYDVKMKEKGDIPEGYSVSREKKERFSLILESASTNQTSMYLCASSLPAWGEENQETQYFGPGTRLLVL.

V gene TRBV7-6 combines with J gene TRBJ1-3, with D unresolved. V gave up 4 bases and J gave up 0 bases, with 7 bases separating them. From germline, CDR1 is SGHVS and CDR2 FNYEAQ. This CDR3 has 14 residues. The CDR3 here is CASSSLLSGNTIYF. CDR3 nucleotide sequence: TGTGCCAGCAGCTCGCTACTCTCTGGAAACACCATATATTTT. The whole variable domain, filled in from reference TRBV7-6 and TRBJ1-3, reads GAGVSQSPRYKVTKRGQDVALRCDPISGHVSLYWYRQALGQGPEFLTYFNYEAQQDKSGLPNDRFSAERPEGSISTLTIQRTEQRDSAMYRCASSSLLSGNTIYFGEGSWLTVV.

The chain recombines TRBV2 with TRBJ2-5; tentative D call: TRBD2 (5 bases). Looked up from germline, CDR1 is SNHLY and CDR2 is FYNNEI. The CDR3 runs 13 residues. Trimming took 9 bases from V and 1 from J, leaving 12 bases between them. CDR3 bases: TGTGCCAGTAGAGAGGACTTCCAAGAGACCCAGTACTTC. Amino acids: CASREDFQETQYF.

Only one count was recorded for this clone. The chain has TRBV5-8 and TRBJ1-5; 7 bases map to TRBD1. Germline V CDR1 and CDR2: SGHTS, YDEGEE. V was pared by 0 bases and J by 3 bases, with 9 bases of the junction left unmatched. The CDR3 totals 17 residues. CDR3 sequence: CASSLGSQGVTNQPQHF. CDR3 sequence (DNA): TGTGCCAGCAGCTTGGGATCGCAGGGGGTCACCAATCAGCCCCAGCATTTT.

J is TRBJ1-3 and V is TRBV11-2; 7 positions agree with TRBD1. This CDR3 is 14 amino acids long. The V gene's germline CDR1 is SGHAT and CDR2 FQNNGV. V gave up 2 bases and J gave up 4 bases; unmatched junction bases: 2. CDR3 protein: CASSLSQGGNTIYF. CDR3 DNA sequence: TGTGCCAGCAGCTTATCACAGGGGGGAAACACCATATATTTT.

The V gene is TRBV7-8, the J gene TRBJ2-7; TRBD1 is a possible D gene (6 bases). Germline values: CDR1 SGHVS, CDR2 FQNEAQ. Trimming removed 1 base at V and 2 bases at J, with 12 bases between. The length of the CDR3 is 15 residues. CDR3 region: CASSLEGDAPYEQYF. CDR3 bases: TGTGCCAGCAGCTTAGAGGGGGACGCTCCCTACGAGCAGTACTTC.

V is TRBV18 and J is TRBJ2-1; 12 bases agree with TRBD2. Germline V gene sequence: CDR1 KGHSH, CDR2 LQKENI. With 5 bases clipped from V and 0 bases from J, the junction kept 8 bases outside the gene matches. This CDR3 comprises 18 residues. The CDR3 protein is CASSSTSGGLASYNEQFF. The CDR3 DNA follows: TGTGCCAGCTCATCTACTAGCGGGGGGCTCGCCTCCTACAATGAGCAGTTCTTC.

The chain links TRBV5-1 to TRBJ1-1, with D possibly TRBD1 on 6 matching bases. Germline loops: CDR1 SGHRS, CDR2 YFSETQ. V was clipped by 6 bases and J by 10 bases, with 16 bases between them. The CDR3 has 12 residues. DNA for the CDR3: TGCGCCAGCACCCCTGGGGCGGGGGCAGCTTTCTTT. This translates into CASTPGAGAAFF.

The rearrangement joins TRBV6-5 to TRBJ1-1, with 7 bases identical to TRBD1. V lost 8 bases, J lost 0 bases, and 9 bases stayed unmatched. The germline V gene has CDR1 MNHEY and CDR2 SVGAGI. This CDR3 region has 15 residues. CDR3 sequence (DNA): TGTGCCAGCGGTCAGGGGGAAGGGGTGAACACTGAAGCTTTCTTT. This encodes CASGQGEGVNTEAFF.

CDR3 nucleotide sequence: TGTGCCAGCAGTCACCGGACCTCCCGGGGCTATGGCTACACCTTC. This gives the protein CASSHRTSRGYGYTF. The chain is built from TRBV28 and TRBJ1-2; no definite D call. Germline-derived CDR1 and CDR2 are MDHEN and SYDVKM. The CDR3 runs to 15 residues. Trimming removed 5 bases from V and 4 bases from J, with 17 bases in between.

The rearrangement joins TRBV18 to TRBJ1-1; 8 bases agree with TRBD1. The junction had 5 bases not matched to a gene; V was cut back by 2 bases and J by 6 bases. This CDR3 region has 14 residues. From germline, CDR1 is KGHSH and CDR2 LQKENI. The CDR3 DNA reads TGTGCCAGCTCACCAAACAGGGGGTCGGCTGAAGCTTTCTTT. Translating it yields CASSPNRGSAEAFF.

This clone was recorded only once. The chain joins TRBV7-9 to TRBJ2-7; D perhaps matches TRBD2 (6 bases). V was shortened by 5 bases and J by 6 bases, with 11 bases between the two germline ends. Germline CDR1 and CDR2: SEHNR and FQNEAQ (reference sequence). This CDR3 is built from 12 residues. CDR3 in DNA: TGTGCCAGCAGCCCTCGGGGAGGCGAGCAGTACTTC. Its translation is CASSPRGGEQYF.

DNA of the CDR3: TGCGCCAGCAGCTTGGATGGGCAGATCGCCTACGAGCAGTACTTC. It translates to CASSLDGQIAYEQYF. This chain joins TRBV5-1 and TRBJ2-7; no firm D call. The CDR3 loop spans 15 amino acids. The V and J ends lost 0 bases and 2 bases respectively, with 12 bases between them. Germline V lookup: CDR1 SGHRS, CDR2 YFSETQ.

This clone was seen a handful of times. The V call is TRBV12-3 or TRBV12-4, the J call TRBJ1-1, with D unresolved. CDR3 length: 12 amino acids. The V end was cut by 3 bases, the J end by 9 bases, with 11 bases between. DNA for the CDR3: TGTGCCAGCAGTTTTTTGAGTCAACAAGCTTTCTTT. Its protein product is CASSFLSQQAFF.

The CDR3 protein is CASGWTGLTDTQYF. CDR3 DNA: TGTGCTAGTGGTTGGACAGGCCTTACAGATACGCAGTATTTT. This rearrangement joins TRBV12-5 to TRBJ2-3, with 7 bases identical to TRBD1. The CDR3 length is 14 residues. With V trimmed by 4 bases and J by 3 bases, 4 bases remained unmatched. CDR1 is LGHNT, CDR2 FRNRAP, per germline.

In this sample, this clone turned up many times. The V and J genes are TRBV7-6 and TRBJ2-2; 9 bases match TRBD2. Germline loops: CDR1 SGHVS, CDR2 FNYEAQ. The junction had 14 bases not matched to a gene; V was cut back by 5 bases and J by 4 bases. This CDR3 has 18 residues. This CDR3 is CASSPWSSGGSLTGELFF. CDR3 nucleotide sequence: TGTGCCAGCAGCCCTTGGAGCAGCGGGGGGTCTCTCACCGGGGAGCTGTTTTTT.

The rearrangement uses TRBV2 and TRBJ2-1; D perhaps matches TRBD2 (5 bases). The CDR3 consists of 15 residues. Trimming took off 5 bases at V and 4 bases at J, with 15 bases between the two ends. Germline-derived CDR1 and CDR2 are SNHLY and FYNNEI. The CDR3 nucleotides are TGTGCCAGCAGTCCCACCCAGGCGGGTTACAATGAGCAGTTCTTC. It is translated as CASSPTQAGYNEQFF.

The J gene is TRBJ1-5, the V gene TRBV2, with 7 bases identical to TRBD1. Trimming removed 5 bases from V and 2 bases from J; junction bases left unmatched: 9. Germline CDR1 and CDR2: SNHLY and FYNNEI. CDR3 length: 16 residues. The CDR3 region is CASSSLTGFRNQPQHF. CDR3 DNA sequence: TGTGCCAGCAGTTCCTTGACAGGGTTTCGCAATCAGCCCCAGCATTTT.

This clone was seen a single time. CDR3 bases: TGTGCCAGCAGGGGACTAGGCATAAATACGCAGTATTTT. It is translated as CASRGLGINTQYF. V and J are TRBV6-5 and TRBJ2-3, with TRBD2 matching over 8 bases. In germline, CDR1 is MNHEY, CDR2 SVGAGI. This CDR3 region has 13 residues. V lost 6 bases and J lost 7; bases outside the gene matches: 6.